The source of this T cell receptor (beta chain) is a study of cytomegalovirus exposure and HLA in healthy donors. Primers included in the PCR were 60 Vbeta and 13 Jbeta primers. Produced via immunoSEQ multiplex PCR; TCRdb's table is partial and in-frame only. The sample includes about 55,000 clones, roughly 85% of them seen just once. V was shortened by 1 base and J by 0 bases, with 10 bases between the two germline ends. CDR3 length equals 17 residues. Germline values: CDR1 SGHTA, CDR2 FQGNSA. This chain uses TRBV7-2 with TRBJ1-6, with D possibly being TRBD1 (5 bases). This receptor was identified in a man aged 30 to 39 in good health and CMV-seronegative. The sample was PBMCs. CDR3 protein: CASSLVGVLSYNSPLHF. The CDR3 DNA reads TGTGCCAGCAGCTTAGTAGGGGTTCTCTCCTATAATTCACCCCTCCACTTT. Together with reference TRBV7-2 and TRBJ1-6, the CDR3 gives the full variable domain: GAGVSQSPSNKVTEKGKDVELRCDPISGHTALYWYRQSLGQGLEFLIYFQGNSAPDKSGLPSDRFSAERTGGSVSTLTIQRTQQEDSAVYLCASSLVGVLSYNSPLHFGNGTRLTVT.